Below, 17 T cell receptor beta chains from the same sample are listed, as sequenced in a study of blood T cell repertoires in COVID-19 (dated by TCRdb to 2018 to 2021). Library generation was performed with the immunoSEQ multiplex PCR assay. TCRdb's version of the immuneACCESS table is confined to in-frame rearrangements and falls short of the full clone set. An unresolved V gene accounts for under half of the shortfall where checked; the remainder is of unknown origin. The sample table holds more than 200,000 clones, of which approximately 79% were seen once. Approximately 4% of the sample comes from the top ten. Sequenced input: peripheral blood. All receptors derive from a woman in her thirties or forties with active or convalescent COVID-19.

This clone was seen more than once but under ten times. This rearrangement joins TRBV5-1 to TRBJ2-2; D unclear. The CDR3 covers 16 residues. V lost 0 bases and J 0 bases, leaving 9 bases between the germline ends. From germline, CDR1 is SGHRS and CDR2 YFSETQ. CDR3 in amino acids: CASSLGDTANTGELFF. The CDR3 DNA is TGCGCCAGCAGCTTGGGAGACACGGCGAACACCGGGGAGCTGTTTTTT.

There are a few counts of this clone. The genes are TRBV9 and TRBJ1-5; 8 bases line up with TRBD1. After removal of 2 bases from V and 4 bases from J, the junction contained 5 bases not matched to a gene. The CDR3 is made up of 15 amino acids. The germline V gene has CDR1 SGDLS and CDR2 YYNGEE. The CDR3 protein is CASSVTGAFNQPQHF. DNA of the CDR3: TGTGCCAGCAGCGTGACAGGGGCCTTTAATCAGCCCCAGCATTTT.

This clone appeared once. The chain uses TRBV19 and TRBJ1-4; 9 positions match TRBD1. Germline lookup yields CDR1 LNHDA and CDR2 SQIVND (reference sequence). The CDR3 is 16 residues long. V was clipped by 4 bases and J by 6 bases; unmatched bases: 9. The CDR3 protein is CASSTGQGRVYEKLFF. Here the CDR3 DNA reads TGTGCCAGTAGTACCGGACAGGGGCGAGTGTATGAAAAACTGTTTTTT.

The sample holds one count of this clone. This chain joins TRBV7-3 and TRBJ2-3; 14 bases fit TRBD2. Germline V gene lookup returns CDR1 SGHTA and CDR2 FQGTGA. The V gene end was trimmed by 3 bases and the J gene end by 4 bases; junction bases not matched to a gene: 9. The CDR3 contains 18 residues. The CDR3 region has the DNA TGTGCCAGCAGCTTGCTCGGACTAGCGGGGGGATTTCCAGATACGCAGTATTTT. It is translated as CASSLLGLAGGFPDTQYF. Filled out from reference TRBV7-3 and TRBJ2-3, the complete variable domain reads GAGVSQTPSNKVTEKGKYVELRCDPISGHTALYWYRQSLGQGPEFLIYFQGTGAADDSGLPNDRFFAVRPEGSVSTLKIQRTERGDSAVYLCASSLLGLAGGFPDTQYFGPGTRLTVL.

The chain recombines TRBV28 with TRBJ1-4; 11 nucleotides line up with TRBD1. The germline V gene encodes CDR1 MDHEN and CDR2 SYDVKM. The V and J ends lost 5 bases and 8 bases, in that order; junction bases with no gene match: 19. The CDR3 contains 19 residues. CDR3 coding DNA: TGTGCCAGCAGTCATATAGGACAGGGGGCGCGATGGGAGGAAGAAAAACTGTTTTTT. Its protein is CASSHIGQGARWEEEKLFF. The entire variable domain, with the rest obtained from reference TRBV28 and TRBJ1-4, is as follows: DVKVTQSSRYLVKRTGEKVFLECVQDMDHENMFWYRQDPGLGLRLIYFSYDVKMKEKGDIPEGYSVSREKKERFSLILESASTNQTSMYLCASSHIGQGARWEEEKLFFGSGTQLSVL.

At least ten counts were recorded for this clone. The chain combines TRBV5-4 with TRBJ2-2; 15 bases fit TRBD2. Trimming cost V 4 bases and J 6 bases; bases outside gene matches: 13. The CDR3 contains 19 residues. CDR1 is SGHNT and CDR2 is YYREEE in the germline V gene (reference sequence). The DNA for the CDR3 is TGTGCCAGCAGCCCTCGACGGACTAGCGGGGGGGCTCGACCCGGGGAGCTGTTTTTT. This gives the protein CASSPRRTSGGARPGELFF.

This clone has just one count. This chain connects TRBV9 to TRBJ2-1, with a weak D call TRBD2 (5 bases). The CDR3 is 13 residues long. Germline V gives CDR1 SGDLS, CDR2 YYNGEE. The V end lost 4 bases, the J end lost 5 bases, and 10 bases lay between the germline ends. The CDR3 sequence is CASSKDGDNEQFF. The CDR3 coding sequence is TGTGCCAGCAGCAAGGACGGGGACAATGAGCAGTTCTTC.

This chain connects TRBV7-2 to TRBJ1-1; possibly TRBD1 for D (5 bases). CDR1 SGHTA and CDR2 FQGNSA come from the germline V gene. V dropped 3 bases and J dropped 6 bases, with 11 bases sitting between them. The CDR3 has 13 amino acids. The CDR3 protein is CASSFRQTAEAFF. CDR3 DNA sequence: TGTGCCAGCAGCTTTCGACAGACCGCTGAAGCTTTCTTT.

The chain combines TRBV5-1 with TRBJ2-7; 11 positions agree with TRBD1. The CDR3 consists of 16 residues. V gave up 4 bases and J gave up 5 bases; unmatched junction bases: 11. Germline loops: CDR1 SGHRS, CDR2 YFSETQ. As DNA, the CDR3 is TGCGCCAGCAGCATGCTTCCGGGACAGGGGGTCGACGAGCAGTACTTC. As protein: CASSMLPGQGVDEQYF.

The chain employs TRBV28 and TRBJ1-4; the D gene is possibly TRBD1 (5 bases). Germline V gene lookup returns CDR1 MDHEN and CDR2 SYDVKM. This CDR3 has 18 residues. The ends were cut back, 7 bases at V and 6 bases at J, with 27 bases in the middle. The CDR3 spells CASTPLSPYRSGYEKLFF. CDR3 nucleotides: TGTGCCAGCACCCCCTTATCTCCCTACCGATCAGGGTATGAAAAACTGTTTTTT.

The rearrangement uses TRBV30 and TRBJ1-5; 9 bases map to TRBD1. CDR3 length: 16 residues. J was trimmed by 9 bases and V by 0 bases; bases with no gene match: 12. The germline V gene encodes CDR1 GTSNPN and CDR2 SVGIG (reference sequence). The CDR3 DNA sequence: TGTGCCTGGAGTGTACATTCGACAGGGGGACGAGGGCCCCAGCATTTT. This sequence encodes CAWSVHSTGGRGPQHF.

On this clone itself: At the DNA level, this CDR3 is encoded by other sequences in the same sample as well. V gene TRBV9 combines with J gene TRBJ1-3; TRBD1 is a possible D gene (5 bases). Trimming took off 2 bases at V and 3 bases at J, with 9 bases between the two ends. Germline loops: CDR1 SGDLS, CDR2 YYNGEE. This CDR3 comprises 14 residues. CDR3 in amino acids: CASSVTGGGNTIYF. CDR3 nucleotides: TGTGCCAGCAGCGTCACAGGTGGTGGAAACACCATATATTTT. Together with reference TRBV9 and TRBJ1-3, the CDR3 gives the full variable domain: DSGVTQTPKHLITATGQRVTLRCSPRSGDLSVYWYQQSLDQGLQFLIQYYNGEERAKGNILERFSAQQFPDLHSELNLSSLELGDSALYFCASSVTGGGNTIYFGEGSWLTVV.

This sequence joins TRBV11-2 and TRBJ2-1; D not certain. V lost 5 bases and J 8 bases, leaving 16 bases between the germline ends. This CDR3 comprises 14 residues. The germline V gene encodes CDR1 SGHAT and CDR2 FQNNGV. CDR3 loop: CASSTSRVVDEQFF. CDR3 sequence (DNA): TGTGCCAGCAGCACCTCCCGGGTAGTAGATGAGCAGTTCTTC.

The chain employs TRBV20-1 and TRBJ1-5; TRBD1 matches 8 bases. CDR1 is DFQATT, CDR2 SNEGSKA, per germline (reference sequence). V dropped 3 bases and J dropped 0; count of bases not matched to a gene: 10. This CDR3 region has 17 residues. CDR3 loop: CSASPPRTGSSNQPQHF. CDR3 in DNA: TGCAGTGCTAGTCCTCCAAGGACAGGGTCTAGCAATCAGCCCCAGCATTTT.

This clone was observed a single time. The CDR3 region is CASSIVPGGTDTQYF. In DNA form, the CDR3 reads TGTGCCAGTAGTATAGTTCCGGGGGGGACAGATACGCAGTATTTT. The chain combines TRBV19 with TRBJ2-3, with 8 bases aligning to TRBD2. This CDR3 contains 15 residues. Losses at the gene ends were 1 base for V and 3 bases for J; bases not matched to a gene: 3. CDR1 and CDR2 (germline): LNHDA, SQIVND (reference sequence).

The genes are TRBV5-5 and TRBJ1-2; D gene unclear. CDR3 length: 15 amino acids. The germline V gene encodes CDR1 SGHKS and CDR2 YYEKEE (reference sequence). The V gene lost 2 bases and the J gene lost 3 bases, with 14 bases spanning the gap. The CDR3 here is CASSLGPEGDYGYTF. CDR3 in DNA: TGTGCCAGCAGCTTAGGACCGGAGGGCGACTATGGCTACACCTTC.

The CDR3 loop is CASSLGQMNTEAFF. CDR3 DNA: TGTGCCAGCAGCTTGGGACAGATGAACACTGAAGCTTTCTTT. The rearrangement joins TRBV5-8 to TRBJ1-1; D might be TRBD1 (5 bases). Per germline, CDR1 SGHTS and CDR2 YDEGEE. The CDR3 has 14 amino acids. The V end was cut by 0 bases, the J end by 0 bases, with 6 bases between.